This T cell receptor (beta chain) appears in the sequencing data of a study of T cells in Graves' hyperthyroidism and ophthalmopathy. With duration under 3 months, ophthalmopathy was active: Clinical Activity Score at least 3, NOSPECS at least 4. Diagnoses were established using clinical symptoms, serum thyroxine and TRAb, thyroid ultrasound and orbital computed tomography. Points from the study as a whole: Stable hyperthyroidism and ophthalmopathy were separated using 13 V-J signatures.

This CDR3 region has 15 residues. Per the germline V gene, CDR1 is MNHEY and CDR2 is SVGAGI. After removal of 2 bases from V and 7 bases from J, the junction contained 9 bases not matched to a gene. Authors of the study amplified TCR beta CDR3 regions from RNA transcripts. HTBI primers were employed in a first-round RT-PCR of the TCR CDR3. TCRdb reprocessed the multiplex PCR reads with MiXCR, giving one entry per CDR3 protein. The table lists about 250,000 distinct CDR3 sequences, approximately 24% of them singletons. This clonotype appeared many times. The antigen is undetermined. The sequencing sample was made of blood. The chain recombines TRBV6-5 with TRBJ1-1; 8 nucleotides agree with TRBD1. This sequence originates from a woman between 40 and 55 years old with Graves' ophthalmopathy. The CDR3 bases are TGTGCCAGCAGTTACCGCGAGCCCGACAGGGGTGAAGCTTTCTTT. Translation gives CASSYREPDRGEAFF.